Following are 6 T cell receptor beta chains from one sample sequenced in a study of shared clonotypes between healthy human individuals. Sequencing used immunoSEQ multiplex PCR; TCRdb keeps in-frame clones, though not all of them. The data hold some 2.1 million clones, with roughly 95% observed a single time. CD45RO-negative cells were positively selected for CCR7, leaving out terminally differentiated effector memory CD45RA+ cells. Sequencing input: naive CD8+ T cells sorted from blood. The receptors stem from a man in his late teens or twenties in good health.

A remark on this clone: This CDR3 is also generated by other DNA sequences in the sample. This chain uses TRBV6-5 with TRBJ2-7; possible D gene TRBD2, 5 bases. Trimming took 2 bases from V and 3 from J, leaving 5 bases between them. CDR3 length: 12 amino acids. Germline lookup yields CDR1 MNHEY and CDR2 SVGAGI. The DNA of the CDR3 is TGTGCCAGCAGTTACGAGGGCTACGAGCAGTACTTC. This encodes CASSYEGYEQYF.

The chain recombines TRBV5-4 with TRBJ2-7, with D hard to call. This CDR3 spans 13 amino acids. Per germline, CDR1 SGHNT and CDR2 YYREEE (reference sequence). The germline V and J ends were trimmed by 0 bases and 2 bases, with 6 bases remaining between them. Here the CDR3 DNA reads TGTGCCAGCAGCTTGGCACGGACCTACGAGCAGTACTTC. It encodes CASSLARTYEQYF. Full variable domain (rest looked up from reference TRBV5-4 and TRBJ2-7): ETGVTQSPTHLIKTRGQQVTLRCSSQSGHNTVSWYQQALGQGPQFIFQYYREEENGRGNFPPRFSGLQFPNYSSELNVNALELDDSALYLCASSLARTYEQYFGPGTRLTVT.

This clone was observed a single time. The chain has TRBV6-1 and TRBJ2-7, with TRBD1 matching 7 bases. This CDR3 is 14 amino acids long. The germline gives CDR1 MNHNS, CDR2 SASEGT. V gave up 6 bases and J gave up 2 bases; unmatched junction bases: 7. DNA of the CDR3: TGTGCCAGCAGGCCTACAGGGGACCCCTACGAGCAGTACTTC. This gives the protein CASRPTGDPYEQYF.

V gene TRBV27 combines with J gene TRBJ1-2; a weak D match, TRBD1 (5 bases). Germline V gene lookup returns CDR1 MNHEY and CDR2 SMNVEV (reference sequence). This CDR3 is 14 amino acids long. Trimming took off 2 bases at V and 7 bases at J, with 14 bases between the two ends. The CDR3 region is CASSLIMGEGGYTF. CDR3 nucleotides: TGTGCCAGCAGTTTAATCATGGGGGAGGGTGGCTACACCTTC.

CDR3 loop: CASSLGVDSTDTQYF. Here the CDR3 DNA reads TGCGCCAGCAGCCTCGGCGTAGATAGCACAGATACGCAGTATTTT. This chain links TRBV4-1 with TRBJ2-3, with D uncertain. The ends were cut back, 4 bases at V and 0 bases at J, with 11 bases in the middle. The CDR3 sequence is 15 residues long. The V gene's germline CDR1 is MGHRA and CDR2 YSYEKL.

This chain uses TRBV10-2 with TRBJ2-7, with D maybe TRBD2 (5 bases). V lost 6 bases to trimming and J lost 4 bases, with 22 bases between them. Germline loops: CDR1 WSHSY, CDR2 SAAADI. This CDR3 has 16 residues. In DNA form, the CDR3 reads TGCGCCAGCAGGGATGGATCGGGGAGACACCCGTACGAGCAGTACTTC. Its translation is CASRDGSGRHPYEQYF.